Shown below are 20 T cell receptor beta chains from a single sample sequenced in a study of T-cell memory formation after mild COVID-19. MiXCR, applied by TCRdb to the 5' RACE reads, yields one record per CDR3 protein. Of hundreds of thousands of distinct CDR3 sequences listed, 20% to 25% are singletons. Input material: PBMCs or a T cell subset sorted from them (not recorded which). The receptors shown here come from a man younger than 30 who had mild COVID-19 (a few samples of this study predate the infection). Cell type and time point are not known.

In this sample, this clonotype turned up a few times. This chain links TRBV5-1 with TRBJ2-2; D ambiguous. Trimming took off 0 bases at V and 5 bases at J, with 14 bases between the two ends. In germline, CDR1 is SGHRS, CDR2 YFSETQ. The CDR3 consists of 16 residues. CDR3 DNA: TGCGCCAGCAGCTTGGCGAAGACTTCTACAACCGGGGAGCTGTTTTTT. Translating it yields CASSLAKTSTTGELFF.

In this sample, this clonotype is large. The chain recombines TRBV10-2 with TRBJ2-7; 7 bases are a match to TRBD1. This CDR3 spans 13 amino acids. V lost 7 bases to trimming and J lost 0 bases; unmatched junction nucleotides: 3. CDR1 is WSHSY, CDR2 SAAADI, per germline. The CDR3 bases are TGCGCCAGCATGACAGGGCACTCCTACGAGCAGTACTTC. It is translated as CASMTGHSYEQYF.

The sample holds many counts of this clonotype. The rearrangement joins TRBV7-3 to TRBJ2-6; possible D gene TRBD1, 5 bases. This CDR3 is built from 15 residues. The germline V gene encodes CDR1 SGHTA and CDR2 FQGTGA. Between the trimmed V and J ends, which lost 2 bases and 0 bases, there was a span of 5 bases. CDR3 sequence: CASSLDSSGANVLTF. The CDR3 region has the DNA TGTGCCAGCAGCTTAGACAGCTCTGGGGCCAACGTCCTGACTTTC.

The J gene is TRBJ2-3, the V gene TRBV6-4; 12 bases map to TRBD2. This CDR3 is 16 amino acids long. Germline loops: CDR1 MRHNA, CDR2 SNTAGT. The V segment lost 0 bases and the J segment 4 bases; nucleotides outside the gene matches: 2. The CDR3 DNA follows: TGTGCCAGCAGTGACTCACTAGCGGGGGGTGCAGATACGCAGTATTTT. Translation gives CASSDSLAGGADTQYF.

A few counts support this clonotype. The gene calls are TRBV4-2 and TRBJ2-5; D not resolved. The V gene's germline CDR1 is LGHNA and CDR2 YNFKEQ. The CDR3 has 15 residues. Trimming took off 1 base at V and 2 bases at J, with 11 bases between the two ends. The CDR3 here is CASSQVTRVQETQYF. CDR3 nucleotides: TGTGCCAGCAGCCAAGTGACACGGGTACAAGAGACCCAGTACTTC.

V usage is TRBV5-4 and J usage is TRBJ2-5; D uncertain. The V end was cut by 5 bases, the J end by 0 bases, with 8 bases between. Germline CDR1 is SGHNT and CDR2 is YYREEE (reference sequence). The CDR3 extends over 13 amino acids. CDR3 sequence: CASSGENQETQYF. The CDR3 nucleotides read TGTGCCAGCAGTGGAGAGAACCAAGAGACCCAGTACTTC.

This clonotype was seen a handful of times. The V call is TRBV9, the J call TRBJ1-5; D is perhaps TRBD1 (6 bases). CDR1 and CDR2 (germline): SGDLS, YYNGEE. Trimming pared 4 bases from V and 5 bases from J, leaving 13 bases between. The CDR3 has 14 amino acids. CDR3 in DNA: TGTGCCAGCAGCACCGGGACAACTTATCAGCCCCAGCATTTT. Its translation is CASSTGTTYQPQHF. The complete variable domain, with remaining parts taken from reference TRBV9 and TRBJ1-5, reads DSGVTQTPKHLITATGQRVTLRCSPRSGDLSVYWYQQSLDQGLQFLIQYYNGEERAKGNILERFSAQQFPDLHSELNLSSLELGDSALYFCASSTGTTYQPQHFGDGTRLSIL.

The chain combines TRBV28 with TRBJ1-1; D ambiguous. The V gene's germline CDR1 is MDHEN and CDR2 SYDVKM. The CDR3 runs 15 residues. Trimming stripped 3 bases from V and 1 base from J, with 12 bases between. The CDR3 region has the DNA TGTGCCAGCAGTTTGGGGATACGGGAGAACACTGAAGCTTTCTTT. Residues: CASSLGIRENTEAFF. The entire variable domain, with the rest obtained from reference TRBV28 and TRBJ1-1, is as follows: DVKVTQSSRYLVKRTGEKVFLECVQDMDHENMFWYRQDPGLGLRLIYFSYDVKMKEKGDIPEGYSVSREKKERFSLILESASTNQTSMYLCASSLGIRENTEAFFGQGTRLTVV.

V is TRBV3-1 and J is TRBJ2-7; weak D call: TRBD1 (5 bases). CDR1 is LGHDT and CDR2 is YNNKEL in the germline V gene (reference sequence). This CDR3 is built from 14 residues. V was trimmed by 2 bases and J by 3 bases, leaving 11 bases between them. This CDR3 reads CASSQLRVVYEQYV. The CDR3 nucleotides are TGTGCCAGCAGCCAACTCAGGGTGGTCTACGAGCAGTACGTC.

This clonotype was seen ten or more times. This rearrangement joins TRBV12-3 or TRBV12-4 to TRBJ2-3; D may be TRBD2 (5 bases). Trimming left V 3 bases short and J 5 bases short, with 6 bases between. The CDR3 totals 12 residues. For the CDR3, the DNA is TGTGCCAGCAGTTTGGCGGGAGATACGCAGTATTTT. It translates to CASSLAGDTQYF.

The V call is TRBV29-1, the J call TRBJ1-2, with D perhaps TRBD1 (6 bases). Germline V CDR1 and CDR2: SQVTM, ANQGSEA. V dropped 0 bases and J dropped 8 bases, with 13 bases sitting between them. This CDR3 is built from 13 residues. The CDR3 sequence is CSVEEDRNGGYTF. For the CDR3, the DNA is TGCAGCGTTGAAGAGGACAGAAATGGGGGCTACACCTTC.

This clonotype was counted ten times or more. V usage is TRBV11-1 and J usage is TRBJ2-7; D uncertain. CDR1 and CDR2 from the germline V gene are SGHAT and FQDESV (reference sequence). V was cut by 3 bases and J by 2 bases, with 11 bases left in between. This CDR3 is built from 14 residues. DNA of the CDR3: TGTGCCAGCAGCTTGGCTGGTAAGGCCTACGAGCAGTACTTC. Translation: CASSLAGKAYEQYF.

This clonotype occurred a few times. V gene TRBV7-9 combines with J gene TRBJ1-4; the D gene is possibly TRBD1 (6 bases). The CDR3 runs to 14 residues. V lost 5 bases, J lost 10 bases, and 17 bases lay in between. CDR1 is SEHNR, CDR2 FQNEAQ, per germline (reference sequence). The DNA for the CDR3 is TGTGCCAGCAGCGTCCAGGGGAACAAGGGAAAACTGTTTTTT. Protein sequence: CASSVQGNKGKLFF.

The sample holds a few counts of this clonotype. J is TRBJ1-6 and V is TRBV12-3 or TRBV12-4; 8 bases agree with TRBD1. This CDR3 comprises 15 residues. With 6 bases clipped from V and 9 bases from J, the junction kept 10 bases outside the gene matches. The CDR3 DNA sequence: TGTGCCAGCAGCCGATGGGGACAGGCGACTTCACCCCTCCACTTT. Translating it yields CASSRWGQATSPLHF.

The table lists this clonotype with a few counts. The rearrangement joins TRBV7-9 to TRBJ2-7, with D unclear. Trimming took 4 bases from V and 2 from J, leaving 12 bases between them. The CDR3 is 14 amino acids. From germline, CDR1 is SEHNR and CDR2 FQNEAQ (reference sequence). CDR3 sequence: CASSSHPGPYEQYF. The DNA for the CDR3 is TGTGCCAGCAGCTCCCACCCCGGTCCCTACGAGCAGTACTTC.

V is TRBV10-3 and J is TRBJ2-2, with unresolved D. The CDR3 loop spans 15 amino acids. The V gene's germline CDR1 is ENHRY and CDR2 SYGVKD. Trimming took off 6 bases at V and 1 base at J, with 12 bases between the two ends. DNA of the CDR3: TGTGCCATCAGGGTAACATGGGTGAACACCGGGGAGCTGTTTTTT. Translating gives CAIRVTWVNTGELFF.

The chain links TRBV25-1 to TRBJ2-5, with D possibly called TRBD1 or TRBD2 (5 bases each). Germline V CDR1 and CDR2: MGHDK, SYGVNS. CDR3 length: 15 amino acids. The ends were cut back, 3 bases at V and 4 bases at J, with 15 bases in the middle. The CDR3 DNA reads TGTGCCAGCAGTGATCCCCGAGGGGCGGGAGAGACCCAGTACTTC. Translated: CASSDPRGAGETQYF. The variable domain in full, with the rest retrieved from reference TRBV25-1 and TRBJ2-5, is EADIYQTPRYLVIGTGKKITLECSQTMGHDKMYWYQQDPGMELHLIHYSYGVNSTEKGDLSSESTVSRIRTEHFPLTLESARPSHTSQYLCASSDPRGAGETQYFGPGTRLLVL.

This clonotype was counted only a few times. V usage is TRBV7-9 and J usage is TRBJ1-3; D is ambiguous. CDR3 size: 14 residues. Between the trimmed V and J ends, which lost 10 bases and 6 bases, there was a span of 19 bases. Germline loops: CDR1 SEHNR, CDR2 FQNEAQ (reference sequence). CDR3 in amino acids: CATGAGVIANTIYF. CDR3 DNA: TGTGCCACCGGAGCTGGGGTGATTGCAAACACCATATATTTT. The entire variable domain, with the rest obtained from reference TRBV7-9 and TRBJ1-3, is as follows: DTGVSQNPRHKITKRGQNVTFRCDPISEHNRLYWYRQTLGQGPEFLTYFQNEAQLEKSRLLSDRFSAERPKGSFSTLEIQRTEQGDSAMYLCATGAGVIANTIYFGEGSWLTVV.

The chain recombines TRBV7-2 with TRBJ2-5; D is unclear. Germline-derived CDR1 and CDR2 are SGHTA and FQGNSA. With 1 base removed from V and 3 bases from J, the gap between germline ends came to 12 bases. This CDR3 is 15 amino acids long. The CDR3 DNA follows: TGTGCCAGCAGCTTAGTTAGGGCAGGAGAAGAGACCCAGTACTTC. It yields the protein CASSLVRAGEETQYF.

This chain connects TRBV6-6 to TRBJ1-6; 8 positions agree with TRBD1. The CDR3 extends over 15 amino acids. Germline V gives CDR1 MNHNY, CDR2 SVGAGI (reference sequence). V shed 2 bases, J shed 10 bases, and the junction held 7 bases outside the gene matches. Here the CDR3 reads CASSYPGQGGSPLHF. The CDR3, as DNA: TGTGCCAGCAGTTACCCAGGACAGGGCGGCTCACCCCTCCACTTT.